The 23 T cell receptor beta chains reported below all come from one sample, sequenced in a study of cytomegalovirus exposure and HLA in healthy donors. PCR amplification relied on 60 Vbeta primers (plus 13 Jbeta primers). TCRdb keeps only in-frame clones here, not all; method: immunoSEQ multiplex PCR. The table shows about 140,000 clones, with 76% occurring only once. The sample consisted of PBMCs. Receptor source: a woman between 35 and 50 years old in good health and CMV-seronegative.

The count of this clone is one. The rearrangement links TRBV6-1 to TRBJ2-7; D ambiguous. Looked up from germline, CDR1 is MNHNS and CDR2 is SASEGT. The CDR3 runs to 13 residues. Trimming cost V 8 bases and J 3 bases, with 14 bases left between them. The DNA for the CDR3 is TGTGCCAGCGCCTCTGCTTCGGGCTACGAGCAGTACTTC. This codes for CASASASGYEQYF.

The chain is built from TRBV12-5 and TRBJ1-1; D is undetermined. The length of the CDR3 is 12 residues. Germline V gives CDR1 LGHNT, CDR2 FRNRAP. V lost 7 bases and J lost 11, with 17 bases in between. The CDR3 loop is CASAVWPRRAFF. CDR3 coding DNA: TGTGCTAGTGCCGTGTGGCCCCGGAGGGCTTTCTTT.

In regard to this clone: The junction does not match germline at one end; this may be a read error. This same CDR3 is encoded by further DNA sequences in the sample. The chain employs TRBV18 and TRBJ2-7; D not resolved. This CDR3 comprises 15 residues. Germline V gene data show CDR1 as KGHSH and CDR2 as LQKENI. In DNA form, the CDR3 reads TGCGCCAGCTCAGCGTATACGGGTGCGTTTTACGAGCAGTACTTC. Its protein is CASSAYTGAFYEQYF. Looking up the rest from reference TRBV18 and TRBJ2-7 gives the full variable domain: NAGVMQNPRHLVRRRGQEARLRCSPMKGHSHVYWYRQLPEEGLKFMVYLQKENIIDESGMPKERFSAEFPKEGPSILRIQQVVRGDSAAYFCASSAYTGAFYEQYFGPGTRLTVT.

The V gene is TRBV14, the J gene TRBJ2-1; 11 nucleotides agree with TRBD2. CDR3 length: 16 amino acids. Trimming cost V 4 bases and J 5 bases; bases outside gene matches: 7. Germline CDR1 and CDR2: SGHDN and FVKESK. The CDR3, as DNA: TGTGCCAGCAGCCTCCTGACTAGCGGGGAACACAATGAGCAGTTCTTC. Amino acid sequence: CASSLLTSGEHNEQFF.

The chain uses TRBV15 and TRBJ1-4; possible D gene TRBD1, 6 bases. Germline lookup yields CDR1 LNHNV and CDR2 YYDKDF (reference sequence). This CDR3 comprises 15 residues. V gave up 5 bases and J gave up 1 base, with 11 bases separating them. CDR3 residues: CATSPSTGTNEKLFF. CDR3 DNA sequence: TGTGCCACCAGCCCTTCGACAGGAACTAATGAAAAACTGTTTTTT.

V gene TRBV7-7 combines with J gene TRBJ2-5; a weak D match, TRBD2 (5 bases). The CDR3 totals 15 residues. CDR1 is SSHAT, CDR2 FNYEAQ, per germline (reference sequence). Trimming removed 1 base at V and 7 bases at J, with 16 bases between. CDR3 sequence: CASSLGVGDSGTQYF. The CDR3 coding sequence is TGTGCCAGCAGCTTAGGAGTGGGAGATTCGGGGACCCAGTACTTC.

This clone was counted between two and nine times. This chain uses TRBV6-1 with TRBJ2-7, with D tentatively TRBD1 (6 bases). Trimming took 3 bases from V and 6 from J, leaving 9 bases between them. Looked up from germline, CDR1 is MNHNS and CDR2 is SASEGT. CDR3 length: 12 amino acids. CDR3: CASSETGLEQYF. The CDR3 coding sequence is TGTGCCAGCAGTGAGACAGGTCTCGAGCAGTACTTC.

CDR3 nucleotides: TGTGCCAGCAGCTTAGGAGGATCAGGGGTTGACTATGGCTACACCTTC. It translates to CASSLGGSGVDYGYTF. J is TRBJ1-2 and V is TRBV7-2; a weak D match, TRBD1 (6 bases). The germline V and J ends were trimmed by 1 base and 3 bases, with 15 bases remaining between them. Per germline, CDR1 SGHTA and CDR2 FQGNSA. The CDR3 covers 16 residues.

The chain joins TRBV11-2 to TRBJ2-7; 9 positions agree with TRBD2. The CDR3 has 16 residues. Per germline, CDR1 SGHAT and CDR2 FQNNGV. The V gene end was trimmed by 4 bases and the J gene end by 3 bases; junction bases not matched to a gene: 10. The chain's CDR3 is CASSSTGSSGDYEQYF. The CDR3 DNA is TGTGCCAGCAGCTCTACCGGGTCTAGCGGGGACTACGAGCAGTACTTC.

In DNA form, the CDR3 reads TGTGCCAGCAGATCCGGACTCGGGCTAGCGGGGGACTTCTCCTACAATGAGCAGTTCTTC. As protein: CASRSGLGLAGDFSYNEQFF. This chain links TRBV27 with TRBJ2-1; 10 positions agree with TRBD2. Germline values: CDR1 MNHEY, CDR2 SMNVEV (reference sequence). CDR3 length: 20 residues. The V and J ends lost 6 bases and 0 bases, in that order; junction bases with no gene match: 17.

The chain recombines TRBV10-1 with TRBJ1-3; 8 bases align to TRBD1. The CDR3 runs 18 residues. V was pared by 8 bases and J by 0 bases, with 15 bases of the junction left unmatched. CDR1 is WNHNN, CDR2 SYGVQD, per germline (reference sequence). The CDR3 protein is CASGSGQGNKPSGNTIYF. In DNA form, the CDR3 reads TGCGCCAGCGGCTCTGGACAGGGCAATAAACCCTCTGGAAACACCATATATTTT.

This chain connects TRBV5-8 to TRBJ2-2, with 12 nucleotides matching TRBD2. The CDR3 is 16 amino acids. In germline, CDR1 is SGHTS, CDR2 YDEGEE. J lost 4 bases, V lost 4 bases, and 5 bases had no gene match. The CDR3 here is CASSPGLAGSTGELFF. DNA for the CDR3: TGTGCCAGCAGCCCGGGACTAGCGGGTTCCACCGGGGAGCTGTTTTTT. Looking up the rest from reference TRBV5-8 and TRBJ2-2 gives the full variable domain: EAGVTQSPTHLIKTRGQQATLRCSPISGHTSVYWYQQALGLGLQFLLWYDEGEERNRGNFPPRFSGRQFPNYSSELNVNALELEDSALYLCASSPGLAGSTGELFFGEGSRLTVL.

This clone was counted once. The rearrangement links TRBV5-6 to TRBJ2-3; 7 bases are shared with TRBD2. The length of the CDR3 is 14 residues. CDR1 SGHDT and CDR2 YYEEEE come from the germline V gene. The V and J ends lost 3 bases and 6 bases, in that order; junction bases with no gene match: 7. In nucleotides, the CDR3 is TGTGCCAGCAGCTCGGCTAGCGGCGGGGATACGCAGTATTTT. Its translation is CASSSASGGDTQYF.

This sequence joins TRBV30 and TRBJ1-2; 9 nucleotides align to TRBD1. V was clipped by 1 base and J by 8 bases; unmatched bases: 11. Germline values: CDR1 GTSNPN, CDR2 SVGIG (reference sequence). This CDR3 contains 15 residues. The CDR3 region has the DNA TGTGCCTGGAGTGCCACGCCCCGGGACAGGGTGGGCTACACCTTC. Amino acid sequence: CAWSATPRDRVGYTF.

A remark on this clone: At one end the junction does not follow the germline gene, possibly because of a read error. V and J are TRBV5-6 and TRBJ1-3; the D is unclear. From germline, CDR1 is SGHDT and CDR2 YYEEEE. CDR3 size: 14 residues. CDR3 region: CASSSVSSGNTTYF. CDR3 sequence (DNA): TGTGCCAGCAGCTCGGTTAGCTCTGGAAACACCACATATTTT.

J is TRBJ2-3 and V is TRBV5-1, with 8 positions matching TRBD1. Trimming took 2 bases from V and 3 from J; bases not matched to a gene: 2. CDR1 and CDR2 (germline): SGHRS, YFSETQ. The CDR3 runs 14 residues. CDR3 nucleotide sequence: TGCGCCAGCAGCTTCGACAGGGGAACAGATACGCAGTATTTT. Amino acid sequence: CASSFDRGTDTQYF. The variable domain in full, completed from reference TRBV5-1 and TRBJ2-3, reads KAGVTQTPRYLIKTRGQQVTLSCSPISGHRSVSWYQQTPGQGLQFLFEYFSETQRNKGNFPGRFSGRQFSNSRSEMNVSTLELGDSALYLCASSFDRGTDTQYFGPGTRLTVL.

V usage is TRBV10-2 and J usage is TRBJ2-1, with 8 bases aligning to TRBD2. Germline V gives CDR1 WSHSY, CDR2 SAAADI. J lost 0 bases, V lost 3 bases, and 16 bases had no gene match. The CDR3 is made up of 20 amino acids. CDR3 sequence (DNA): TGCGCCAGCAGTGATCGGGTAGCGGGATTCCACAAGAGCTCCTACAATGAGCAGTTCTTC. It yields the protein CASSDRVAGFHKSSYNEQFF.

In its sample, this clone was seen once. The chain has TRBV10-3 and TRBJ2-7; D uncertain. The germline CDR1 and CDR2 sequences are ENHRY and SYGVKD. This CDR3 region has 14 residues. The V end was cut by 6 bases, the J end by 5 bases, with 17 bases between. CDR3 bases: TGTGCCATCAGCCACGACCTTGGGCCCGACGAGCAGTACTTC. This translates into CAISHDLGPDEQYF.

CDR3 protein: CAWTSGFTDTQYF. CDR3 nucleotides: TGTGCCTGGACTAGCGGGTTCACAGATACGCAGTATTTT. This chain joins TRBV30 and TRBJ2-3; 8 nucleotides match TRBD2. The CDR3 is 13 residues long. V lost 4 bases to trimming and J lost 2 bases; unmatched junction nucleotides: 2. CDR1 is GTSNPN, CDR2 SVGIG, per germline (reference sequence). The full variable domain, rest sourced from reference TRBV30 and TRBJ2-3, is SQTIHQWPATLVQPVGSPLSLECTVEGTSNPNLYWYRQAAGRGLQLLFYSVGIGQISSEVPQNLSASRPQDRQFILSSKKLLLSDSGFYLCAWTSGFTDTQYFGPGTRLTVL.

The chain has TRBV18 and TRBJ2-7; D possibly corresponds to TRBD1 (6 bases). The length of the CDR3 is 13 residues. V was trimmed by 6 bases and J by 2 bases, leaving 11 bases between them. CDR1 and CDR2 (germline): KGHSH, LQKENI. DNA of the CDR3: TGTGCCAGCTCGGACAGCGAAGCCTACGAGCAGTACTTC. It encodes CASSDSEAYEQYF. The full variable domain, with the rest looked up from reference TRBV18 and TRBJ2-7, is NAGVMQNPRHLVRRRGQEARLRCSPMKGHSHVYWYRQLPEEGLKFMVYLQKENIIDESGMPKERFSAEFPKEGPSILRIQQVVRGDSAAYFCASSDSEAYEQYFGPGTRLTVT.

V usage is TRBV19 and J usage is TRBJ1-3, with D unresolved. This CDR3 comprises 14 residues. Germline values: CDR1 LNHDA, CDR2 SQIVND (reference sequence). V lost 5 bases and J lost 8, with 16 bases in between. CDR3 amino acids: CASSVGLTGDTIYF. In DNA, the CDR3 is TGTGCCAGTAGTGTCGGCCTCACCGGGGACACCATATATTTT.

The chain couples TRBV27 to TRBJ1-2; 8 bases are a match to TRBD1. CDR3 size: 13 residues. Per the germline V gene, CDR1 is MNHEY and CDR2 is SMNVEV (reference sequence). Germline trimming cut 5 bases from V and 5 bases from J; bases unmatched to any gene: 4. The CDR3 region is CASSEGQAYGYTF. CDR3 nucleotide sequence: TGTGCCAGCAGTGAGGGACAGGCGTATGGCTACACCTTC.

This CDR3 reads CAWSLTTGNQPQHF. CDR3 DNA: TGTGCCTGGAGTCTAACGACAGGAAATCAGCCCCAGCATTTT. V is TRBV30 and J is TRBJ1-5, with a tentative D call TRBD1 (6 bases). Germline V gene data show CDR1 as GTSNPN and CDR2 as SVGIG (reference sequence). This CDR3 spans 14 amino acids. The V and J ends lost 2 bases and 4 bases respectively, with 12 bases between them.